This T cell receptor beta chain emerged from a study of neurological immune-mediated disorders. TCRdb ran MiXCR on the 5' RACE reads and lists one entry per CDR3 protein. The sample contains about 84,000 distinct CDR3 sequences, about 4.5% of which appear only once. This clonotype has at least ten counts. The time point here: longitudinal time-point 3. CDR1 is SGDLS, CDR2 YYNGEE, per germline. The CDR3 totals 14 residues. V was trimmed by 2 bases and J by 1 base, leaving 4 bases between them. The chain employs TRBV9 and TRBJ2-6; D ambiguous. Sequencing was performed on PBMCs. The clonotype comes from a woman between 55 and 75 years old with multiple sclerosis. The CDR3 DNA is TGTGCCAGCAGCGTTTTGTCTGGGGCCAACGTCCTGACTTTC. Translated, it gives CASSVLSGANVLTF.